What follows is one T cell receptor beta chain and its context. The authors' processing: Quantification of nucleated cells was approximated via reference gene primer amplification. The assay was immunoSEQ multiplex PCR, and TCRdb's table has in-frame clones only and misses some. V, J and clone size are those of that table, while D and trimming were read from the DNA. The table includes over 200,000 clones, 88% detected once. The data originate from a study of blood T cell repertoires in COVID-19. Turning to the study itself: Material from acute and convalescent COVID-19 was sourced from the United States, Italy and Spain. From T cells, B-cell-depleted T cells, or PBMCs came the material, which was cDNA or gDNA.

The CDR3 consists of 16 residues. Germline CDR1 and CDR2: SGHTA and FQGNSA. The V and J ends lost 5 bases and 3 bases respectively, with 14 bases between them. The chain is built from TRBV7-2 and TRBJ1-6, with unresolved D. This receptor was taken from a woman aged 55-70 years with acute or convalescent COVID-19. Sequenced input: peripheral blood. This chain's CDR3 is CASSLAGWDYNSPLHF. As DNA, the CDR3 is TGTGCCAGCAGCCTGGCGGGGTGGGACTATAATTCACCCCTCCACTTT.